Listed below are T cell receptor beta chains from one sample, sequenced in a study of TIL therapy for anti-PD-1-resistant metastatic lung cancer. Method: immunoSEQ multiplex PCR; TCRdb's copy keeps in-frame clones and lacks some. This table has about 48,000 clones, 70% to 85% appearing once. The sample here was tumor tissue, taken at baseline. The receptors derive from a person aged 25 to 79 with non-small cell lung cancer. Both conserved end residues are part of each CDR3. D genes are given only for firm matches. Where a row states a size, it is once, few, many or the class of an expanded clone; other rows omit it.

clone_size	v_call	j_call	d_call	cdr3_length	cdr3_nt	cdr3_aa
-	TRBV7-2	TRBJ2-1	-	14	TGTGCCAGCAGTTCGAGACTAGTTGACATCCCACAGTTCTTC	CASSSRLVDIPQFF
-	TRBV4-3	TRBJ2-7	TRBD1	14	TGCGCCAGCAGCCTGGGACAGGGGGCCATCGAGCAGTACTTC	CASSLGQGAIEQYF
few	TRBV25-1	TRBJ2-1	-	15	TGTGCCAGCAGTTATTACAAATCCGGTTCGAATGAGCAGTTCTTC	CASSYYKSGSNEQFF
-	TRBV5-1	TRBJ1-2	TRBD1	15	TGCGCCAGCAGCCCCCGGACAGGGGCAGGCTATGGCTACACCTTC	CASSPRTGAGYGYTF
-	TRBV19	TRBJ2-3	TRBD2	14	TGTGCCAGTAAGCCTAGCGGGAGAACAGATACGCAGTATTTT	CASKPSGRTDTQYF
-	TRBV6-5	TRBJ2-3	-	15	TGTGCCAGCAGTTACTCGGGGACCCGCACAGATACGCAGTATTTT	CASSYSGTRTDTQYF
-	TRBV27	TRBJ1-5	-	15	TGTGCCAGCAGCTGGGGACGGGATAGCAATCAGCCCCAGCATTTT	CASSWGRDSNQPQHF
-	TRBV9	TRBJ2-3	TRBD1	15	TGTGCCAGCAGCACCCGACAGGGGGCGGCAGATACGCAGTATTTT	CASSTRQGAADTQYF
-	TRBV7-2	TRBJ2-2	-	13	TGTGCCAGCAGCCATAAACGGACCGGGGAGCTGTTTTTT	CASSHKRTGELFF
few	TRBV30	TRBJ2-1	TRBD2	17	TGTGCCTGGACGCGTCTAGCGGGTCGTAGCTCCTACAATGAGCAGTTCTTC	CAWTRLAGRSSYNEQFF
medium-sized	TRBV14	TRBJ1-2	-	12	TGTGCCAGCAGCCAATCTGGGGATGGCTACACCTTC	CASSQSGDGYTF
-	TRBV6-5	TRBJ1-2	-	14	TGTGCCAGCAGTTACTCCTCGGGAAGGGGGGGCTACACCTTC	CASSYSSGRGGYTF
-	TRBV30	TRBJ2-1	TRBD2	14	TGTGCCTGGAACGGGGGGAGCTCCTACAATGAGCAGTTCTTC	CAWNGGSSYNEQFF
-	TRBV2	TRBJ2-5	-	11	TGTGCCAGCAGCACTGAAGAGACCCAGTACTTC	CASSTEETQYF
-	TRBV11-2	TRBJ2-3	-	14	TGTGCCAGCAGCTTAGGACAGCCCGGAGATACGCAGTATTTT	CASSLGQPGDTQYF
few	TRBV25-1	TRBJ1-2	-	13	TGTGCCAGCAGTGATTACGGGGAAAGTGGCTACACCTTC	CASSDYGESGYTF
-	TRBV15	TRBJ2-2	-	16	TGTGCCACCAGCAGAGGGACAGTTAGTAAAACCGGGGAGCTGTTTTTT	CATSRGTVSKTGELFF
-	TRBV5-1	TRBJ1-4	TRBD1	15	TGCGCCAGCAGCGCGGACAGGCCGGTATATGAAAAACTGTTTTTT	CASSADRPVYEKLFF
-	TRBV11-2	TRBJ2-1	-	16	TGTGCCAGCAGCGCCGCGTGGGGGCGCTCCTACAATGAGCAGTTCTTC	CASSAAWGRSYNEQFF
once	TRBV4-1	TRBJ1-6	-	13	TGCGCCAGCAGCCACCAGGAACGATCACCCCTCCACTTT	CASSHQERSPLHF
-	TRBV6-6	TRBJ1-5	-	13	TGTGCCAGCGGGGGGGGGCGAGATCAGCCCCAGCATTTT	CASGGGRDQPQHF
-	TRBV5-4	TRBJ1-4	-	15	TGTGCCAGCAGCCGTTTTTCGGGGACTAATGAAAAACTGTTTTTT	CASSRFSGTNEKLFF
-	TRBV5-1	TRBJ2-3	-	14	TGCGCCAGCAGCTTCCGGGTTCTGGGGGATACGCAGTATTTT	CASSFRVLGDTQYF
-	TRBV7-9	TRBJ2-3	TRBD2	17	TGTGCCAGCAGCTTGAGACTAGCGGGAGTGGGAACAGATACGCAGTATTTT	CASSLRLAGVGTDTQYF
-	TRBV4-1	TRBJ1-6	-	17	TGCGCCAGCAGCCAAGTGGGGGGCAGGACCTATAATTCACCCCTCCACTTT	CASSQVGGRTYNSPLHF
-	TRBV5-1	TRBJ2-3	-	16	TGCGCCAGCAGCGGGGACTTACTTGATCTCACAGATACGCAGTATTTT	CASSGDLLDLTDTQYF
few	TRBV5-1	TRBJ2-3	TRBD1	15	TGCGCCAGCAGCTGGACAGGGGGGAGCACAGATACGCAGTATTTT	CASSWTGGSTDTQYF
once	TRBV6-4	TRBJ1-5	TRBD1	14	TGTGCCAGCAGCGAACAGGGGGCCGGGCAGCCCCAGCATTTT	CASSEQGAGQPQHF
-	TRBV27	TRBJ2-7	-	13	TGTGCCAGCAGTTACAGTTCCCCCTACGAGCAGTACTTC	CASSYSSPYEQYF
-	TRBV27	TRBJ1-6	-	16	TGTGCCAGCAGCGGTATGTGGGGGGCCAGTAATTCACCCCTCCACTTT	CASSGMWGASNSPLHF
-	TRBV29-1	TRBJ2-7	-	14	TGCAGCGTTGATCTGGGGCAGAGGGCCTACGAGCAGTACTTC	CSVDLGQRAYEQYF
-	TRBV5-1	TRBJ1-6	-	13	TGCGCCAGCAGCGACCGGGGTGGTTCACCCCTCCACTTT	CASSDRGGSPLHF
few	TRBV5-4	TRBJ1-1	-	14	TGTGCCAGCAGCTTGCCAGGGGCGGGTACTGAAGCTTTCTTT	CASSLPGAGTEAFF
-	TRBV2	TRBJ2-1	TRBD1	15	TGTGCCAGCAGGGAAGGGACAGGGTCCTACAATGAGCAGTTCTTC	CASREGTGSYNEQFF
-	TRBV5-4	TRBJ2-2	TRBD2	15	TGTGCCAGCAGCTTTGACGGGAGGAAGACCGGGGAGCTGTTTTTT	CASSFDGRKTGELFF
few	TRBV10-2	TRBJ2-7	-	15	TGCGCCAGCAGTGAGTCTGCAGGGGCCTCCTACGAGCAGTACTTC	CASSESAGASYEQYF
-	TRBV30	TRBJ1-1	-	12	TGTGCCTGGAGGGGGTCGAGCACTGAAGCTTTCTTT	CAWRGSSTEAFF
-	TRBV5-1	TRBJ2-7	TRBD1	15	TGCGCCAGCAGCTTGGTAGCCCCGGACAGGGACGAGCAGTACTTC	CASSLVAPDRDEQYF
-	TRBV5-1	TRBJ1-6	-	16	TGCGCCAGCAGCGAACAGACGAGCTCCTATAATTCACCCCTCCACTTT	CASSEQTSSYNSPLHF
-	TRBV4-1	TRBJ2-5	-	14	TGCGCCAGCAGCCAAGTCTGGCCCGGCGGGTCCCAGTACTTC	CASSQVWPGGSQYF
-	TRBV7-3	TRBJ2-7	-	14	TGTGCCAGCAGCTTAGGGGGGCGCCCCTACGAGCAGTACTTC	CASSLGGRPYEQYF